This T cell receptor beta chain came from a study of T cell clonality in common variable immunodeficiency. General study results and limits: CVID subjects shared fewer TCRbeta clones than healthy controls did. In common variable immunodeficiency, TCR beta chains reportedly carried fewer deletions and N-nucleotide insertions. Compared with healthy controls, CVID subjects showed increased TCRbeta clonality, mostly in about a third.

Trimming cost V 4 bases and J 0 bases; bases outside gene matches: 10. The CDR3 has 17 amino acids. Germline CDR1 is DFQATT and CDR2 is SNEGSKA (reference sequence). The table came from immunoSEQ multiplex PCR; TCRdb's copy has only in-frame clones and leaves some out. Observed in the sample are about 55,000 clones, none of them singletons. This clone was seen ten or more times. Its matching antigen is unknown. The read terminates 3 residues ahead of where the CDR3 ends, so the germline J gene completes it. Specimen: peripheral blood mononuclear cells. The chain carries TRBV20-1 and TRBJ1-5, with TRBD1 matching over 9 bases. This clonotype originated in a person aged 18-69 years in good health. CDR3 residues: CSAKRGQGVGSNQPQHF. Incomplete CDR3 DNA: TGCAGTGCTAAGAGGGGACAGGGAGTTGGTAGCAATCAGCCC.